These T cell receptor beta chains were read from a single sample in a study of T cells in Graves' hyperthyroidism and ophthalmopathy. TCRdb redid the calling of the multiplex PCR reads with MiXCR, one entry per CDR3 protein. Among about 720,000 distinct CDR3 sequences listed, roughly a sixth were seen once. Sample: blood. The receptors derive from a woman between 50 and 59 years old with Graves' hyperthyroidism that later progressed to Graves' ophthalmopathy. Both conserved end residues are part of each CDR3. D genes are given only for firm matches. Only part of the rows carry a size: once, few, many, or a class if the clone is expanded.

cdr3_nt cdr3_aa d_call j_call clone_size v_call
TGTGCCAGCAGTTACTCGCACAGGGGAGAAGGGACCCAGTACTTC CASSYSHRGEGTQYF TRBD1 TRBJ2-5 - TRBV6-5
TGTGCCAGCAGCCATGGGGGCGAGCAGTACTTC CASSHGGEQYF - TRBJ2-7 many TRBV3-1
TGCGCCAGCAGCCACTTCGGGACAGGGACCTACGAGCAGTACTTC CASSHFGTGTYEQYF TRBD1 TRBJ2-7 - TRBV4-1
TGTGCTAGTGCCCCCCCAGGGGGGGCCAAAAACATTCAGTACTTC CASAPPGGAKNIQYF - TRBJ2-4 few TRBV12-5
TGTGCCAGCAGCCAGGGACCGACCAATCAGCCCCAGCATTTT CASSQGPTNQPQHF - TRBJ1-5 many TRBV3-1
TGCAGTGCTAGAGATTGGGGCGGGACAGGGGACACAGATACGCAGTATTTT CSARDWGGTGDTDTQYF TRBD1 TRBJ2-3 many TRBV20-1
TGCAGCGTTGTGGCCAGGGGGGCAACTAATGAAAAACTGTTTTTT CSVVARGATNEKLFF TRBD1 TRBJ1-4 - TRBV29-1
TGTGCCATCAGTGCCCTTAGAGAGACCCAGTACTTC CAISALRETQYF - TRBJ2-5 few TRBV10-3
TGCAGTGCTAGCGACAGGGGAATTTGGGACACTGAAGCTTTCTTT CSASDRGIWDTEAFF TRBD1 TRBJ1-1 once TRBV20-1
TGTGCCAGCAGCTTGGCCGGCAGGGTAGAGGACAATGAGCAGTTCTTC CASSLAGRVEDNEQFF - TRBJ2-1 few TRBV5-5
TGTGCCAGCAGCTTAGATTTGGCGGGAAACGGGGAGCTGTTTTTT CASSLDLAGNGELFF - TRBJ2-2 - TRBV11-3
TGTGCCAGCAGCTCGGCCGGGGGTATGGAGGCTTTCTTT CASSSAGGMEAFF - TRBJ1-1 - TRBV11-2
TGTGCCAGCAGCTTAGGGGGGTGGGGTTTTGTTTACAATACGCAGTATTTT CASSLGGWGFVYNTQYF - TRBJ2-3 - TRBV7-2
TGCAGTGCTAGAGACCCACTAGCGGGGGGGCCGGACACCGGGGAGCTGTTTTTT CSARDPLAGGPDTGELFF TRBD2 TRBJ2-2 many TRBV20-1
TGTGCCAGCAGCGTAGGAGGCGACAGCTCCTACGAGCAGTACTTC CASSVGGDSSYEQYF - TRBJ2-7 few TRBV9
TGTGCCATCAGCGTGCGGAACCTCGGGGACACTGAAGCTTTCTTT CAISVRNLGDTEAFF - TRBJ1-1 few TRBV10-3
TGTGCCAGCAGCCAAGTACGGAGCTCTGGGGCCGACGTCCTGACTTTC CASSQVRSSGADVLTF - TRBJ2-6 - TRBV3-1
TGTGCCAGCAGCCTTACTCTGGGGTACTATGGCTACACCTTC CASSLTLGYYGYTF - TRBJ1-2 few TRBV4-2
TGTGCCAGCAGTGAAACCCGGACAGGAGCTTATAGCAATCAGCCCCAGCATTTT CASSETRTGAYSNQPQHF TRBD1 TRBJ1-5 - TRBV2
TGTGCCAGCAGCAAACTGGACCAAACAGATACGCAGTATTTT CASSKLDQTDTQYF - TRBJ2-3 - TRBV7-6
TGCGCCAGCAGCTCATGGACTAGCGGGGGAGATACGCAGTATTTT CASSSWTSGGDTQYF TRBD2 TRBJ2-3 many TRBV5-1
TGTGCCTGTGACGGAGGACAAGGGTGGGAGCAGTACTTC CACDGGQGWEQYF - TRBJ2-7 - TRBV30
TGCAGTGCTCCCGACAGGGAGAGTAGTCAGCCCCAGCATTTT CSAPDRESSQPQHF TRBD1 TRBJ1-5 - TRBV20-1
TGTGCCAGCAGGCCGGACAGGGCGGGAGAATATAGCAATCAGCCCCAGCATTTT CASRPDRAGEYSNQPQHF TRBD1 TRBJ1-5 many TRBV6-1
TGCAAGGGAGGCAGGGTGGGTGGCTACACCTTC CKGGRVGGYTF - TRBJ1-2 - TRBV20-1
TGTGCCAGCAGCCAAGCGAGAACCGGGACAGGGGTTACTAAAAACATTCAGTACTTC CASSQARTGTGVTKNIQYF TRBD1 TRBJ2-4 many TRBV3-1
TGTGCCAGTAGTCCCCCCGGGAAGGGTGATTCACCCCTCCACTTT CASSPPGKGDSPLHF - TRBJ1-6 - TRBV19
TGTGCCAGCAGTTTATTTTTGGGACTAGCGGGAGTTCGCTCCTACAATGAGCAGTTCTTC CASSLFLGLAGVRSYNEQFF TRBD2 TRBJ2-1 - TRBV28
TGTGCCAGCGGCACGTGGGAGGCAAGGATGGGCTACACCTTC CASGTWEARMGYTF - TRBJ1-2 many TRBV3-1
TGTGCCAGCAGGGCGCCACTAGCGGGGGCTGGTGAGCAGTTCTTC CASRAPLAGAGEQFF TRBD2 TRBJ2-1 few TRBV6-2/TRBV6-3
TGTGCCAGTAGTGGGACGGAACAGAACTATGGCTACACCTTC CASSGTEQNYGYTF - TRBJ1-2 - TRBV19
TGTGCCTGGAGTGTTCGGAGGGGGGACACTGAAGCTTTCTTT CAWSVRRGDTEAFF - TRBJ1-1 - TRBV30
TGTGCCAGCAGCCTACCGGCGAGGGAGCAGTACTTC CASSLPAREQYF - TRBJ2-7 - TRBV7-2
TGTGCCAGCAGCCCGGACAGGGAGAATTCACCCCTCCACTTT CASSPDRENSPLHF TRBD1 TRBJ1-6 many TRBV3-1
TGTGCCAGCAGTGTAGCGGGGGGGAACTACAATGAGCAGTTCTTC CASSVAGGNYNEQFF TRBD2 TRBJ2-1 few TRBV6-1